This T cell receptor (beta chain) was identified in a study of T cells after yellow fever vaccination (dated by TCRdb to about 2019). As for the study more broadly: The SMART-Seq v4 Ultra Low Input RNA kit was used to prepare libraries from fractions with low cell numbers. Blood samples were taken at several timepoints before and after primary and secondary immunization, and bulk PBMC replicates and cell subsets were isolated. To follow T-cell clones before and after both primary and booster YFV17D yellow fever vaccination, bulk TCR alpha and beta repertoires underwent longitudinal sequencing. Two healthy male donors, one aged 18 to 29 and one aged 30 to 40 years, were included in the cohort. What the research found in general, with its limitations: After the booster, most clones that had expanded after primary vaccination were detected again (about 97% of CD4 and 88% of CD8), suggesting broad maintenance of memory. FACS-sorted repertoires could contain abundant contaminating clonotypes from the bulk population, so computational filtering was required. Because only two donors were included in the study, the extent to which the findings can be generalized is limited. The secondary T-cell response was weaker than the primary response but faster, peaking on day 5 instead of day 15. A small share of clonotypes occurred in both CD4 and CD8 compartments, likely arising from convergent recombination.

Ten or more counts support this clonotype. There is no known antigen for this receptor. Base qualities are not provided; no much larger clone lies one nucleotide away. The sequencer listed for this sample is Illumina NovaSeq 6000. TCR cDNA was synthesized by 5'RACE template switching, which introduced a universal primer site and unique molecular identifiers. cDNA synthesis was primed from both the TCR alpha and TCR beta constant segments. Library amplification used two PCR steps, and the second PCR step added sample barcodes and sequencing adapters. Sequencing of libraries was performed on Illumina HiSeq 2500 (2x100 bp) or NovaSeq (2x150 bp). The original pipeline was this. MIGEC was used to demultiplex reads and collapse the reads into UMI consensus sequences, and MiXCR was used for V(D)J alignment. Vaccine-responding clonotypes were identified with edgeR using replicate PBMC samples, with FDR below 0.01 and a log2 fold change above 5 up to day 15 being required. Bulk clonotypes were assigned CD4 or CD8 identity according to which sequenced CD4 or CD8 repertoire held them at higher abundance. Using fastp trimming at Q25 and MiXCR clonotype assembly, TCRdb reanalyzed the public sequencing data and kept in-frame beta chains. Rows with a matching CDR3 protein are joined into one entry that keeps the most common DNA and genes. TCRdb, rather than the study authors, made the V and J calls. The table for this sample lists 250,000 or so distinct CDR3 sequences; approximately 3.6% of them were counted only once. Around a fifth of the sample goes to the ten largest clones.

The treatment or condition label of this sample denotes: live attenuated yellow fever vaccine strain. At each blood-draw timepoint, two biological replicates of bulk PBMCs were obtained. A standard Ficoll-Paque protocol was used to isolate PBMCs from peripheral blood. TriZol was used to extract RNA from bulk PBMCs, from CD4 and CD8 fractions, and from dextramer-positive and dextramer-negative fractions. V gives up 0 bases and J gives up 3 bases, and the segment between their germline ends measures 9 bases. The CDR1 and CDR2 encoded by the germline V gene are LGHNA and YSLEER. Taken from cysteine to phenylalanine, the CDR3 has 15 residues. Solely the CDR3 DNA is kept, with 45 bases framed from the first base.

The TCR was taken from a man between 18 and 29 years old who received the YFV17D yellow fever vaccine. Sample: PBMCs, taken 15 days after the yellow fever booster vaccination. Here the chain combines TRBV4-3 and TRBJ1-5; tentative D gene TRBD1, with 5 bases matching. The nucleotide sequence reads TGCGCCAGCAGCCAAGACCCGACAGTCAATCAGCCCCAGCATTTT. This codes for CASSQDPTVNQPQHF.